This T cell receptor beta chain was retrieved from a study of shared clonotypes between healthy human individuals. General study results and limits: Generally, naive subsets (rather than memory subsets) showed larger estimated richness. Clonotype sharing among donors was thought likely to change with sequencing depth.

Turning to this clone: Its antigen is currently unknown. The identical CDR3 is also encoded by other nucleotide sequences in the sample.

Profiling relied on immunoSEQ multiplex PCR, and the TCRdb table lists in-frame clones only, not all of them. The repertoire has 2 million to 2.5 million clones, roughly 95% of them found once; the top ten carry 0.1% to 0.15%. Trimming took 0 bases from V and 5 from J, leaving 10 bases between them. Per germline, CDR1 GTSNPN and CDR2 SVGIG (reference sequence). The CDR3 covers 13 residues. The specimen was naive CD4+ T cells sorted from blood. Specified subset: CD45RA+ positively selected. The receptor was isolated from a young man in good health. The J gene is TRBJ1-1, the V gene TRBV30, with a tentative D call TRBD1 (6 bases). The CDR3 nucleotides are TGTGCCTGGAGTGTAGAAGGGGGAACTGAAGCTTTCTTT. Translation: CAWSVEGGTEAFF.